These 21 T cell receptor beta chains were all obtained from the same sample, sequenced in a study of T cell responses to AZD1222 COVID-19 vaccine. Sequencing used immunoSEQ multiplex PCR; TCRdb keeps in-frame clones, though not all of them. The sample holds under 200,000 clones, 88% seen once. Sequencing used peripheral blood, obtained 28 days after the second AZD1222 dose. These receptors were obtained from an adult who received the AZD1222 COVID-19 vaccine.

The gene calls are TRBV7-3 and TRBJ2-3; D possibly matches TRBD1 or TRBD2 (5 bases each). CDR1 is SGHTA, CDR2 FQGTGA, per germline. CDR3 length equals 11 residues. Trimming shortened V by 11 bases and J by 4 bases, and 10 bases separated the two germline ends. The CDR3: CARSGPDTQYF. The CDR3 nucleotides are TGTGCCCGTTCGGGGCCAGATACGCAGTATTTT.

The gene calls are TRBV3-1 (or the pseudogene TRBV3-2) and TRBJ2-7, with D perhaps matching TRBD2 (6 bases). Per the germline V gene, CDR1 is LGHDT and CDR2 is YNNKEL (reference sequence). Trimming pared 2 bases from V and 7 bases from J, leaving 9 bases between. The CDR3 has 12 amino acids. The CDR3 DNA follows: TGTGCCAGCAGCCAATCGGGGGTTGAGCAGTACTTC. Protein sequence: CASSQSGVEQYF.

This clone was seen only once. The CDR3 nucleotides read TGCGCCAGCAGCCAAGGGAGGGTAGGGAACGAGCAGTACTTC. It yields the protein CASSQGRVGNEQYF. The chain links TRBV4-3 to TRBJ2-7, with D perhaps matching TRBD2 (6 bases). This CDR3 spans 14 amino acids. Germline V gene data show CDR1 as LGHNA and CDR2 as YSLEER. Trimming cost V 1 base and J 5 bases, with 12 bases left between them.

The count of this clone is one. This chain uses TRBV11-2 with TRBJ2-3; no reliable D call. V lost 1 base, J lost 2 bases, and 10 bases lay in between. This CDR3 is 15 amino acids long. From germline, CDR1 is SGHAT and CDR2 FQNNGV. The CDR3 protein is CASSLVGQTTDTQYF. CDR3 in DNA: TGTGCCAGCAGCTTAGTAGGGCAGACCACAGATACGCAGTATTTT. Combining the CDR3 with reference TRBV11-2 and TRBJ2-3 gives the whole variable domain EAGVAQSPRYKIIEKRQSVAFWCNPISGHATLYWYQQILGQGPKLLIQFQNNGVVDDSQLPKDRFSAERLKGVDSTLKIQPAKLEDSAVYLCASSLVGQTTDTQYFGPGTRLTVL.

The chain couples TRBV24-1 to TRBJ2-2; possibly TRBD1 for D (6 bases). Germline lookup yields CDR1 KGHDR and CDR2 SFDVKD. Trimming removed 6 bases from V and 0 bases from J, with 10 bases in between. The CDR3 is 15 residues long. CDR3 bases: TGTGCCACCAGTCAGGGGTTCGCGAACACCGGGGAGCTGTTTTTT. Translation gives CATSQGFANTGELFF.

The CDR3 DNA follows: TGTGCCAGCAGTTCCAGGTATGGCTACACCTTC. It encodes CASSSRYGYTF. This rearrangement joins TRBV28 to TRBJ1-2, with unresolved D. The length of the CDR3 is 11 residues. Germline assignment: CDR1 MDHEN and CDR2 SYDVKM. Deletions cut 4 bases from V and 5 bases from J, with 5 bases between.

The gene calls are TRBV3-1 (or the pseudogene TRBV3-2) and TRBJ2-1, with D possibly matching TRBD2 (7 bases). CDR3 length: 14 amino acids. V lost 9 bases and J 10 bases, leaving 22 bases between the germline ends. Per germline, CDR1 LGHDT and CDR2 YNNKEL (reference sequence). CDR3 nucleotides: TGTGCCAGTGGGGGGCTAGCGGAGGGTTGGGAGCAGTTCTTC. Translation gives CASGGLAEGWEQFF.

The V call is TRBV28, the J call TRBJ1-1; 9 nucleotides align to TRBD1. This CDR3 contains 14 residues. Trimming removed 6 bases from V and 11 bases from J; junction bases left unmatched: 13. Germline CDR1 and CDR2: MDHEN and SYDVKM. CDR3 sequence (DNA): TGTGCCAGCAGCTCCGCACAGGGGGCATTAGAGGCTTTCTTT. This gives the protein CASSSAQGALEAFF.

The chain employs TRBV5-6 and TRBJ2-1, with 10 nucleotides matching TRBD2. V was clipped by 4 bases and J by 4 bases; unmatched bases: 5. Germline CDR1 and CDR2: SGHDT and YYEEEE. This CDR3 contains 15 residues. The DNA for the CDR3 is TGTGCCAGCAGCGGAGGACTAGCGGATTACAATGAGCAGTTCTTC. Its protein is CASSGGLADYNEQFF.

The chain combines TRBV19 with TRBJ2-7, with D possibly being TRBD1 (6 bases). This CDR3 is 15 amino acids long. V lost 5 bases, J lost 3 bases, and 17 bases lay in between. Germline CDR1 and CDR2: LNHDA and SQIVND (reference sequence). This CDR3 is CASSPYRDNHYEQYF. The CDR3 DNA is TGTGCCAGTAGTCCCTACCGGGACAACCACTACGAGCAGTACTTC. Full variable domain (outside the CDR3, taken from reference TRBV19 and TRBJ2-7): DGGITQSPKYLFRKEGQNVTLSCEQNLNHDAMYWYRQDPGQGLRLIYYSQIVNDFQKGDIAEGYSVSREKKESFPLTVTSAQKNPTAFYLCASSPYRDNHYEQYFGPGTRLTVT.

The J gene is TRBJ2-1, the V gene TRBV7-3, with D possibly being TRBD1 (5 bases). Per germline, CDR1 SGHTA and CDR2 FQGTGA. This CDR3 region has 13 residues. The V and J ends lost 6 bases and 9 bases respectively, with 15 bases between them. The CDR3 DNA reads TGTGCCAGCAGTTCAGGGCCCCCCGGTGAGCAGTTCTTC. It specifies CASSSGPPGEQFF.

The V call is TRBV30, the J call TRBJ2-2; D ambiguous. The CDR3 spans 14 residues. The germline V gene has CDR1 GTSNPN and CDR2 SVGIG (reference sequence). The ends were cut back, 2 bases at V and 5 bases at J, with 12 bases in the middle. This CDR3 reads CAWSPSWVTGELFF. CDR3 coding DNA: TGTGCCTGGAGTCCAAGTTGGGTTACCGGGGAGCTGTTTTTT.

This chain links TRBV6-2 or TRBV6-3 with TRBJ1-3; no clear D. The V and J ends lost 0 bases and 4 bases respectively, with 7 bases between them. The CDR3 spans 14 residues. Per germline, CDR1 MNHEY and CDR2 SVGEGT. CDR3 sequence (DNA): TGTGCCAGCAGTTACTCGATGGGAGGAAACACCATATATTTT. Its translation is CASSYSMGGNTIYF.

J is TRBJ2-5 and V is TRBV6-2 or TRBV6-3; 11 bases are shared with TRBD2. This CDR3 has 20 residues. The V segment lost 2 bases and the J segment 5 bases; nucleotides outside the gene matches: 19. Per the germline V gene, CDR1 is MNHEY and CDR2 is SVGEGT. The CDR3 DNA sequence: TGTGCCAGCAGTTACAACCCTGGGACTAGCGGAGCAGAGAGGTGGGAGACCCAGTACTTC. This encodes CASSYNPGTSGAERWETQYF.

This clone came up a few times. The chain recombines TRBV6-5 with TRBJ1-6; D is uncertain. Trimming left V 2 bases short and J 6 bases short, with 14 bases between. CDR3 size: 16 residues. Germline assignment: CDR1 MNHEY and CDR2 SVGAGI. In DNA, the CDR3 is TGTGCCAGCAGTTACGGTGTGTTAGCCATTAATTCACCCCTCCACTTT. It yields the protein CASSYGVLAINSPLHF.

CDR3 DNA sequence: TGTGCCACCAGTGTACCGGGACAGGGAGACGCTAGCACAGATACGCAGTATTTT. Translation: CATSVPGQGDASTDTQYF. The chain links TRBV24-1 to TRBJ2-3; 9 bases line up with TRBD1. The CDR3 spans 18 residues. Trimming took 5 bases from V and 0 from J; bases not matched to a gene: 11. Germline V gives CDR1 KGHDR, CDR2 SFDVKD.

The V and J genes are TRBV11-1 and TRBJ2-2, with TRBD1 matching 7 bases. The CDR3 covers 14 residues. Germline V lookup: CDR1 SGHAT, CDR2 FQDESV (reference sequence). Trimming removed 5 bases from V and 4 bases from J; junction bases left unmatched: 4. CDR3 nucleotides: TGTGCCAGCAGCATGGGACAGTTCACCGGGGAGCTGTTTTTT. It specifies CASSMGQFTGELFF.

The chain has TRBV6-1 and TRBJ2-2, with TRBD2 matching 7 bases. The CDR3 spans 16 residues. Germline CDR1 is MNHNS and CDR2 is SASEGT. With 5 bases clipped from V and 3 bases from J, the junction kept 9 bases outside the gene matches. CDR3 amino acids: CASSKDLAVYTGELFF. The CDR3, as DNA: TGTGCCAGCAGTAAAGACCTAGCGGTGTACACCGGGGAGCTGTTTTTT.

The V and J genes are TRBV28 and TRBJ2-7; 7 bases match TRBD2. This CDR3 has 15 residues. CDR1 and CDR2 from the germline V gene are MDHEN and SYDVKM. Unmatched junction bases numbered 8, after V lost 6 bases and J lost 0 bases. The CDR3 DNA reads TGTGCCAGCAGCCCTGGTGGGAGGGGCTCCTACGAGCAGTACTTC. Protein product: CASSPGGRGSYEQYF.

The chain links TRBV30 to TRBJ2-6, with D tentatively TRBD1 (5 bases). CDR3 length equals 12 residues. Trimming cost V 4 bases and J 8 bases, with 9 bases left between them. Germline V lookup: CDR1 GTSNPN, CDR2 SVGIG (reference sequence). This CDR3 reads CAWTKGTNVLTF. DNA of the CDR3: TGTGCCTGGACCAAGGGGACCAACGTCCTGACTTTC.

The chain has TRBV7-2 and TRBJ2-3, with 7 bases fitting TRBD2. The germline V gene has CDR1 SGHTA and CDR2 FQGNSA. Trimming at V came to 3 bases and at J to 3 bases, leaving 6 bases not matched to a gene. This CDR3 spans 15 amino acids. CDR3 sequence (DNA): TGTGCCAGCAGCTTTGGTCTAGCGGATACAGATACGCAGTATTTT. It specifies CASSFGLADTDTQYF.